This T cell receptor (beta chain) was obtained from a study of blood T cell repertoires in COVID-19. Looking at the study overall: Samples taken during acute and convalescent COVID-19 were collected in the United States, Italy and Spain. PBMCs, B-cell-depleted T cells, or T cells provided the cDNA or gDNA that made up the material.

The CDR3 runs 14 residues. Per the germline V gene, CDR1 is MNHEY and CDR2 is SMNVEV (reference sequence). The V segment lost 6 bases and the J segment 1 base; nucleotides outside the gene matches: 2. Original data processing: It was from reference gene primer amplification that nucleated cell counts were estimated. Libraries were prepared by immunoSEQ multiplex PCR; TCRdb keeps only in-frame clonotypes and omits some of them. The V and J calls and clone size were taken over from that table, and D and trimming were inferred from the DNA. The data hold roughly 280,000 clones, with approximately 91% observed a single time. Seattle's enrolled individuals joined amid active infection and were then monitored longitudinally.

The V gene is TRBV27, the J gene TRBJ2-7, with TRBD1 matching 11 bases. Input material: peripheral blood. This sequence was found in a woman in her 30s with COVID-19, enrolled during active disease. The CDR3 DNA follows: TGTGCCAGCAGGGGACAGGGGGGTTCCTACGAGCAGTACTTC. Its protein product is CASRGQGGSYEQYF.